This TCR beta chain was documented in a study of graft-versus-host responses after intestinal transplantation. Study context: Transplant types were multivisceral, liver-intestinal, or isolated intestinal. Induction with anti-thymocyte globulin, then tacrolimus and steroids for around three years, was given to all recipients. Study-level points and caveats: High graft-versus-host to host-versus-graft clonal ratios were found in allografts of patients who had graft-donor T cell macrochimerism. GvH clones were found in recipient marrow; some appeared first in ileum or blood.

The CDR3 is made up of 14 amino acids. Germline V gives CDR1 MGHRA, CDR2 YSYEKL. V was trimmed by 1 base and J by 7 bases, leaving 14 bases between them. About this clone itself: Its antigen is currently unknown.

The protocol was immunoSEQ multiplex PCR, while the TCRdb copy is restricted to in-frame clones and leaves out a portion. The table lists under 45,000 clones, 80% to 95% of them singletons. The chain uses TRBV4-1 and TRBJ2-7, with D hard to call. This receptor was taken from a human patient who received an intestinal transplant, so some T cells may come from the graft donor. Sequencing used PBMCs, obtained 734 days after intestinal transplantation. CDR3 region: CASSQGVQAWEQYF. The CDR3 DNA reads TGCGCCAGCAGCCAAGGGGTCCAGGCTTGGGAGCAGTACTTC.